These 13 T cell receptor beta chains were sequenced from one sample in a study of identical twins. Each CDR3 protein is one row after TCRdb ran MiXCR on the 5' RACE reads. The sample yields about 530,000 distinct CDR3 sequences, around 15% seen once. The sample was also linked to a second study, of yellow fever vaccine responses in identical twins.

The sequenced material came from CD4+ T cells sorted from blood. All receptors come from a woman under 30 in good health.

This clonotype was found a few times. The V gene is TRBV5-1, the J gene TRBJ2-7, with D possibly matching TRBD1 (6 bases). The germline V and J ends were trimmed by 0 bases and 9 bases, with 22 bases remaining between them. From germline, CDR1 is SGHRS and CDR2 YFSETQ. This CDR3 is built from 16 residues. The CDR3 region has the DNA TGCGCCAGCAGCTTGGCCCTTATAGGACAGACTACCGGGCAGTACTTC. Protein sequence: CASSLALIGQTTGQYF.

This clonotype appeared many times. This chain's CDR3 is CSAWGGQNTDTQYF. For the CDR3, the DNA is TGCAGTGCTTGGGGGGGGCAAAACACAGATACGCAGTATTTT. V and J are TRBV20-1 and TRBJ2-3; D is possibly TRBD2 (7 bases). The CDR3 loop spans 14 amino acids. V was shortened by 5 bases and J by 2 bases, with 14 bases between the two germline ends. CDR1 and CDR2 (germline): DFQATT, SNEGSKA (reference sequence).

This clonotype was observed a few times. CDR3 amino acids: CASSLRFPSTDTQYF. The CDR3 DNA is TGTGCCAGCAGCTTACGGTTCCCTAGCACAGATACGCAGTATTTT. The chain carries TRBV13 and TRBJ2-3, with no clear D. CDR1 is PRHDT, CDR2 FYEKMQ, per germline (reference sequence). With 2 bases removed from V and 0 bases from J, the gap between germline ends came to 9 bases. This CDR3 has 15 amino acids.

The chain carries TRBV11-2 and TRBJ1-5; D perhaps matches TRBD1 (5 bases). Germline V gene sequence: CDR1 SGHAT, CDR2 FQNNGV. Between the trimmed V and J ends, which lost 3 bases and 4 bases, there was a span of 16 bases. The CDR3 is 16 residues long. CDR3 bases: TGTGCCAGCAGCTTGGGCGGCAGAGGGGCTAATCAGCCCCAGCATTTT. It specifies CASSLGGRGANQPQHF.

The V call is TRBV6-1, the J call TRBJ2-3; TRBD1 matches 8 bases. Germline V gene data show CDR1 as MNHNS and CDR2 as SASEGT. The ends lost 8 bases at V and 5 bases at J; junction bases unmatched: 12. This CDR3 is 15 amino acids long. CDR3 sequence (DNA): TGTGCCAGCTCTACGACAGGGGCGCTAGGAGATACGCAGTATTTT. Its translation: CASSTTGALGDTQYF.

This clonotype showed up many times. The rearrangement joins TRBV28 to TRBJ2-4; D is unclear. V was cut by 6 bases and J by 5 bases, with 14 bases left in between. This CDR3 spans 14 amino acids. The germline V gene has CDR1 MDHEN and CDR2 SYDVKM. The CDR3 DNA sequence: TGTGCCAGCAGAAGGGTGGTTCTCGAAAACATTCAGTACTTC. Its protein product is CASRRVVLENIQYF.

J is TRBJ2-2 and V is TRBV14; 7 nucleotides align to TRBD2. Trimming cost V 4 bases and J 0 bases; bases outside gene matches: 5. The CDR3 has 16 amino acids. Germline assignment: CDR1 SGHDN and CDR2 FVKESK. The CDR3 sequence is CASSRRLAANTGELFF. The CDR3, as DNA: TGTGCCAGCAGCCGGAGGCTAGCGGCGAACACCGGGGAGCTGTTTTTT.

The chain has TRBV9 and TRBJ2-5; TRBD2 agrees at 8 bases. The germline gives CDR1 SGDLS, CDR2 YYNGEE. The CDR3 is 17 residues long. V trimming: 0 bases; J trimming: 1 base; junction bases outside the gene matches: 8. This CDR3 is CASSVDPYGGGQETQYF. The DNA of the CDR3 is TGTGCCAGCAGCGTAGACCCCTACGGGGGGGGCCAAGAGACCCAGTACTTC.

This clonotype has only a few counts. V and J are TRBV7-9 and TRBJ1-1; D is undetermined. Germline V lookup: CDR1 SEHNR, CDR2 FQNEAQ (reference sequence). The CDR3 contains 12 residues. Trimming removed 3 bases from V and 6 bases from J, with 8 bases in between. CDR3 region: CASSFPYAEAFF. CDR3 nucleotide sequence: TGTGCCAGCAGCTTCCCCTACGCTGAAGCTTTCTTT. Full variable domain (rest looked up from reference TRBV7-9 and TRBJ1-1): DTGVSQNPRHKITKRGQNVTFRCDPISEHNRLYWYRQTLGQGPEFLTYFQNEAQLEKSRLLSDRFSAERPKGSFSTLEIQRTEQGDSAMYLCASSFPYAEAFFGQGTRLTVV.

This clonotype was observed at least ten times. The chain links TRBV6-5 to TRBJ2-1; 11 bases line up with TRBD2. Germline V gene lookup returns CDR1 MNHEY and CDR2 SVGAGI. V was pared by 0 bases and J by 6 bases, with 4 bases of the junction left unmatched. The CDR3 covers 16 residues. The CDR3 DNA sequence: TGTGCCAGCAGTTACTCGGTAGCGGGAGGGATCAATGAGCAGTTCTTC. Encoded protein: CASSYSVAGGINEQFF.

J is TRBJ2-3 and V is TRBV27; D is unclear. V was trimmed by 10 bases and J by 4 bases, leaving 9 bases between them. The CDR3 extends over 11 amino acids. Per the germline V gene, CDR1 is MNHEY and CDR2 is SMNVEV (reference sequence). This chain's CDR3 is CATFVSDTQYF. The CDR3 nucleotides read TGTGCCACGTTCGTATCAGATACGCAGTATTTT.

This clonotype was detected a few times. The chain recombines TRBV10-3 with TRBJ2-5; 10 bases line up with TRBD2. The CDR3 consists of 15 residues. After removal of 3 bases from V and 1 base from J, the junction contained 2 bases not matched to a gene. Per germline, CDR1 ENHRY and CDR2 SYGVKD. The CDR3 reads CAISEAGGTQETQYF. CDR3 DNA: TGTGCCATCAGTGAAGCGGGGGGGACCCAAGAGACCCAGTACTTC.

There are a few counts of this clonotype. The rearrangement uses TRBV20-1 and TRBJ2-1; the D is unclear. CDR1 and CDR2 (germline): DFQATT, SNEGSKA (reference sequence). V was clipped by 3 bases and J by 6 bases, with 9 bases between them. This CDR3 has 12 residues. CDR3: CSASRLINEQFF. CDR3 nucleotide sequence: TGCAGTGCTAGTCGGCTCATCAATGAGCAGTTCTTC.